One sample yielded the 12 T cell receptor beta chains listed below, sequenced in a study of blood T cells in healthy people across ages. A J-beta primer mix and a sample-barcoded 5' primer were used in a second PCR of roughly 7 to 12 cycles. Using its own MiXCR run on the 5' RACE reads, TCRdb lists one record per CDR3 protein. Of hundreds of thousands of distinct CDR3 sequences in the sample, approximately 22% were seen once. Sequenced material: blood. These receptor sequences come from a man between 65 and 85 years old in good health.

This clonotype came up a few times. The chain recombines TRBV9 with TRBJ2-3; unclear D gene. There are 15 residues in the CDR3. Germline V gene lookup returns CDR1 SGDLS and CDR2 YYNGEE. Deletions cut 0 bases from V and 0 bases from J, with 8 bases between. CDR3 sequence: CASSVGRISTDTQYF. The DNA of the CDR3 is TGTGCCAGCAGCGTAGGAAGGATTAGCACAGATACGCAGTATTTT. The variable domain in full, completed from reference TRBV9 and TRBJ2-3, reads DSGVTQTPKHLITATGQRVTLRCSPRSGDLSVYWYQQSLDQGLQFLIQYYNGEERAKGNILERFSAQQFPDLHSELNLSSLELGDSALYFCASSVGRISTDTQYFGPGTRLTVL.

The chain employs TRBV3-1 and TRBJ1-1; 7 bases are shared with TRBD1. V was pared by 0 bases and J by 5 bases, with 9 bases of the junction left unmatched. This CDR3 is built from 16 residues. Per the germline V gene, CDR1 is LGHDT and CDR2 is YNNKEL (reference sequence). CDR3 sequence (DNA): TGTGCCAGCAGCCAAGAAGTAACAGGGGCCGATACTGAAGCTTTCTTT. Residues: CASSQEVTGADTEAFF.

The genes are TRBV30 and TRBJ1-1, with D unresolved. The CDR3 has 14 amino acids. V was cut by 0 bases and J by 2 bases, with 10 bases left in between. Germline CDR1 reads GTSNPN; CDR2 reads SVGIG (reference sequence). CDR3 in DNA: TGTGCCTGGAGTGTATCCCTGGGCAACACTGAAGCTTTCTTT. It is translated as CAWSVSLGNTEAFF.

In this sample, this clonotype turned up many times. The V gene is TRBV28, the J gene TRBJ2-5; 7 bases match TRBD1. The CDR3 sequence is 15 residues long. Trimming removed 3 bases from V and 0 bases from J; junction bases left unmatched: 4. The V gene's germline CDR1 is MDHEN and CDR2 SYDVKM. CDR3 nucleotide sequence: TGTGCCAGCAGTTTGCGAGGGGGCTACCAAGAGACCCAGTACTTC. It is translated as CASSLRGGYQETQYF.

The V and J genes are TRBV6-1 and TRBJ2-5; D not resolved. Trimming stripped 6 bases from V and 0 bases from J, with 11 bases between. This CDR3 spans 14 amino acids. The germline V gene has CDR1 MNHNS and CDR2 SASEGT. CDR3 protein: CASSSKAYQETQYF. In DNA, the CDR3 is TGTGCCAGCAGCTCCAAGGCTTACCAAGAGACCCAGTACTTC.

Of note for this clonotype: At one boundary the junction diverges from the germline segment, which might be a read error. Written as DNA, the CDR3 is TGCGCCAGCAGCCAAGGGTCACGGACTAATGAGAAACTGTTTTTT. Amino acids: CASSQGSRTNEKLFF. The V gene is TRBV4-1, the J gene TRBJ1-4; D call uncertain. The CDR3 runs 15 residues. The germline gives CDR1 MGHRA, CDR2 YSYEKL.

The rearrangement links TRBV20-1 to TRBJ2-1, with D perhaps being TRBD1 or TRBD2 (5 bases each). The end of the DNA fits TRBJ2-7 better, so the J call may be wrong. From germline, CDR1 is DFQATT and CDR2 SNEGSKA (reference sequence). The CDR3 loop spans 12 amino acids. In nucleotides, the CDR3 is TGCAGTGTTGGGACCCTCGGCAACGAGCAGTACTTC. This sequence encodes CSVGTLGNEQYF.

The sample holds a few counts of this clonotype. The rearrangement links TRBV5-1 to TRBJ2-5; no firm D call. V lost 0 bases and J lost 5, with 11 bases in between. In germline, CDR1 is SGHRS, CDR2 YFSETQ. The CDR3 spans 14 residues. Here the CDR3 DNA reads TGCGCCAGCAGCTTGGGGTGGGGTGGCGAGACCCAGTACTTC. Residues: CASSLGWGGETQYF.

The J gene is TRBJ2-4, the V gene TRBV2; weak D call: TRBD1 (6 bases). The CDR3 has 14 amino acids. The germline V and J ends were trimmed by 7 bases and 2 bases, with 12 bases remaining between them. Germline V CDR1 and CDR2: SNHLY, FYNNEI. Here the CDR3 reads CASKGDGSKNIQYF. The CDR3, as DNA: TGTGCCAGCAAGGGGGATGGGTCCAAAAACATTCAGTACTTC.

In this sample, this clonotype turned up a few times. The V and J genes are TRBV9 and TRBJ2-1; 7 nucleotides match TRBD2. CDR3 length: 15 residues. CDR1 SGDLS and CDR2 YYNGEE come from the germline V gene. Trimming cost V 1 base and J 8 bases; bases outside gene matches: 9. The CDR3 DNA is TGTGCCAGCAGCGTACGGTGGCTAGCGGAGGATGAGCAGTTCTTC. Protein sequence: CASSVRWLAEDEQFF.

This rearrangement joins TRBV11-2 to TRBJ2-7; 7 bases fit TRBD1. Germline loops: CDR1 SGHAT, CDR2 FQNNGV. J lost 0 bases, V lost 5 bases, and 7 bases had no gene match. This CDR3 has 15 amino acids. CDR3 nucleotides: TGTGCCAGCAGCGCCACAGGGGAACGCTCCTACGAGCAGTACGTC. It translates to CASSATGERSYEQYV.

This clonotype turned up a few times. This rearrangement joins TRBV6-6 to TRBJ2-7, with TRBD2 matching 7 bases. Germline trimming cut 4 bases from V and 0 bases from J; bases unmatched to any gene: 0. CDR1 is MNHNY and CDR2 is SVGAGI in the germline V gene (reference sequence). The CDR3 is 13 residues long. CDR3 DNA: TGTGCCAGCAGTTCGGGGGGCTCCTACGAGCAGTACGTC. Amino acids: CASSSGGSYEQYV.